The TCR beta chain under discussion was sequenced for a study of cytomegalovirus exposure and HLA in healthy donors. Nominal health characterized the donors when sampled, though unrecorded immune exposures were likely. 13 Jbeta primers and 60 Vbeta primers were used for the PCR. Assay used: immunoSEQ multiplex PCR; TCRdb lists only in-frame clones, some missing. The data contain about 160,000 clones, approximately 84% of them singletons. Per germline, CDR1 SGHAT and CDR2 FQNNGV. This CDR3 contains 14 residues. V was trimmed by 2 bases and J by 8 bases, leaving 13 bases between them. This clone was detected a few times.

The TCR sequence derives from a man between 18 and 35 years old in good health and CMV-seropositive. Sequencing used PBMCs. The V and J genes are TRBV11-2 and TRBJ1-3; D perhaps matches TRBD1 (5 bases). Written as DNA, the CDR3 is TGTGCCAGCAGCTTACCAGGGATAGCAGACACCATATATTTT. This gives the protein CASSLPGIADTIYF.